Reported below is one TCR beta chain. Authors' analysis steps: Amplification with reference gene primers provided the estimates of nucleated cell counts. This table comes from immunoSEQ multiplex PCR, and its TCRdb copy is limited to in-frame clones, with some not included. V and J calls and clone size come straight from that table; D and trimming were deduced from the DNA. The sample shows 310,000 or so clones, more than 70% of them seen only once. CDR3 length equals 18 residues. Germline values: CDR1 KGHSH, CDR2 LQKENI. Losses at the gene ends were 3 bases for V and 2 bases for J; bases not matched to a gene: 10. The data belong to a study of blood T cell repertoires in COVID-19. Study information: Whether acute or convalescent, the COVID-19 samples came from the United States, Italy and Spain. Sample material is recorded as cDNA or gDNA derived from T cells, B-cell-depleted T cells, or PBMCs.

The receptor was derived from a woman aged 45-59 years with acute or convalescent COVID-19. Sequencing used peripheral blood. The chain has TRBV18 and TRBJ1-3; TRBD1 agrees at 10 bases. DNA of the CDR3: TGTGCCAGCTCACCGGGGGGACAGGGGACTTTGGCTGGAAACACCATATATTTT. The encoded protein is CASSPGGQGTLAGNTIYF. Full variable domain (outside the CDR3, taken from reference TRBV18 and TRBJ1-3): NAGVMQNPRHLVRRRGQEARLRCSPMKGHSHVYWYRQLPEEGLKFMVYLQKENIIDESGMPKERFSAEFPKEGPSILRIQQVVRGDSAAYFCASSPGGQGTLAGNTIYFGEGSWLTVV.